One and the same sample provided the 20 T cell receptor beta chains below, sequenced in a study of regulatory T cells in long-lasting Graves disease. To make TCR beta libraries, researchers used iRepertoire HTBI primers and Arm-PCR of CDR3 regions. In TCRdb, the multiplex PCR reads were re-called with MiXCR into one record per CDR3 protein. The sample yields fewer than 550,000 distinct CDR3 sequences, around a fifth seen once. Time point meaning: persistent/refractory GD, antithyroid drugs over 5 years with positive TRAb. The TCR library was prepared using RNA isolated from PBMCs. The source material was peripheral blood mononuclear cells (PBMCs), sampled when the disease was refractory, from a patient treated with antithyroid drugs. The receptors stem from a female donor with Graves disease.

In its sample, this clonotype was seen many times. The V and J genes are TRBV6-2 or TRBV6-3 and TRBJ2-5, with TRBD1 matching over 7 bases. The germline V gene encodes CDR1 MNHEY and CDR2 SVGEGT. Trimming cost V 0 bases and J 2 bases; bases outside gene matches: 3. The CDR3 spans 15 residues. DNA of the CDR3: TGTGCCAGCAGTTACTCAGGGACAGCACAAGAGACCCAGTACTTC. Translation gives CASSYSGTAQETQYF.

The V call is TRBV11-1, the J call TRBJ2-1; D possibly uses TRBD1 or TRBD2 (6 bases each). CDR3 size: 16 residues. V gave up 5 bases and J gave up 0 bases, with 14 bases separating them. The germline gives CDR1 SGHAT, CDR2 FQDESV (reference sequence). CDR3 sequence reads: CASSHPGEVSYNEQFF. As DNA, the CDR3 is TGTGCCAGCAGCCACCCAGGGGAGGTCTCCTACAATGAGCAGTTCTTC.

This clonotype was seen many times. This sequence joins TRBV7-8 and TRBJ2-5; the D is unclear. The CDR3 has 16 residues. The V and J ends lost 1 base and 3 bases respectively, with 15 bases between them. Germline CDR1 reads SGHVS; CDR2 reads FQNEAQ. This chain's CDR3 is CASSLVVRQNEETQYF. The CDR3 bases are TGTGCCAGCAGCTTAGTCGTACGGCAGAATGAAGAGACCCAGTACTTC.

This chain connects TRBV15 to TRBJ1-1; 7 bases match TRBD1. The germline V gene has CDR1 LNHNV and CDR2 YYDKDF (reference sequence). The J segment lost 1 base and the V segment lost 7 bases, leaving 9 bases of the junction unmatched. This CDR3 is 15 amino acids long. CDR3 residues: CATTRGQAGNTEAFF. Here the CDR3 DNA reads TGTGCCACCACCCGCGGACAGGCCGGGAACACTGAAGCTTTCTTT.

This chain connects TRBV19 to TRBJ1-1, with 11 bases lining up with TRBD1. The J segment lost 8 bases and the V segment lost 5 bases, leaving 7 bases of the junction unmatched. Germline CDR1 and CDR2: LNHDA and SQIVND (reference sequence). The CDR3 loop spans 14 amino acids. The chain's CDR3 is CASSPPGQGEEAFF. DNA for the CDR3: TGTGCCAGTAGTCCACCGGGACAGGGGGAGGAAGCTTTCTTT.

This chain links TRBV7-8 with TRBJ2-5; 8 bases agree with TRBD2. V lost 10 bases and J lost 6; bases outside the gene matches: 10. The CDR3 consists of 13 residues. Germline V gives CDR1 SGHVS, CDR2 FQNEAQ. CDR3: CATAGGARQTQYF. The CDR3 coding sequence is TGTGCCACCGCCGGGGGGGCCCGTCAGACCCAGTACTTC.

Only a few counts were recorded for this clonotype. With only one base between it and a far larger clone, this is likely a read error. The rearrangement uses TRBV11-2 and TRBJ2-4; no clear D. The J call could be wrong; TRBJ2-5 is a better fit for the DNA end. CDR3 length equals 13 residues. CDR1 is SGHAT and CDR2 is FQNNGV in the germline V gene. The CDR3 sequence is CASSLEVQETQYF. The CDR3 DNA is TGTGCCAGCAGCTTAGAGGTACAAGAGACCCAGTACTTC.

This clonotype has a count of ten or more. This chain joins TRBV6-5 and TRBJ2-5, with 7 bases aligning to TRBD1. This CDR3 contains 17 residues. Per germline, CDR1 MNHEY and CDR2 SVGAGI. V trimming: 2 bases; J trimming: 3 bases; junction bases outside the gene matches: 12. CDR3 region: CASSYPRGQATKETQYF. DNA for the CDR3: TGTGCCAGCAGTTACCCTAGAGGACAGGCGACAAAAGAGACCCAGTACTTC.

This clonotype was found a few times. The chain employs TRBV7-9 and TRBJ2-2, with TRBD1 identical over 7 bases. Germline trimming cut 5 bases from V and 4 bases from J; bases unmatched to any gene: 4. The CDR3 contains 14 residues. CDR1 SEHNR and CDR2 FQNEAQ come from the germline V gene (reference sequence). The CDR3 DNA reads TGTGCCAGCAGCACGGGACAGCGCACCGGGGAGCTGTTTTTT. It codes for CASSTGQRTGELFF.

A few counts support this clonotype. At one end the junction does not follow the germline gene, possibly because of a read error. The CDR3 spells CASSHGAGSYEQYF. The CDR3 DNA reads as TGCGCCAGCAGCCATGGGGCGGGATCCTACGAGCAGTACTTC. This chain connects TRBV11-2 to TRBJ2-7; tentatively, D is TRBD2 (6 bases). Germline V gene lookup returns CDR1 SGHAT and CDR2 FQNNGV. This CDR3 has 14 residues.

This clonotype was counted only a few times. V is TRBV5-6 and J is TRBJ1-2, with D possibly being TRBD1 (5 bases). With 3 bases removed from V and 8 bases from J, the gap between germline ends came to 17 bases. The CDR3 is made up of 14 amino acids. Germline CDR1 SGHDT, CDR2 YYEEEE. The CDR3, as DNA: TGTGCCAGCAGCTGGGGGACGACCTTAGAGGGCTACACCTTC. It is translated as CASSWGTTLEGYTF.

This clonotype was recorded only once. The rearrangement joins TRBV9 to TRBJ2-6, with D possibly matching TRBD2 (5 bases). There are 17 residues in the CDR3. The germline V gene has CDR1 SGDLS and CDR2 YYNGEE. Trimming took 7 bases from V and 0 from J, leaving 17 bases between them. CDR3 sequence (DNA): TGTGCCAGCTCACCCGCGGGCCCTTACTCTGGGGCCAACGTCCTGACTTTC. It yields the protein CASSPAGPYSGANVLTF.

In its sample, this clonotype was seen a few times. V and J are TRBV29-1 and TRBJ1-1; D possibly corresponds to TRBD1 (5 bases). The CDR3 totals 13 residues. Germline V CDR1 and CDR2: SQVTM, ANQGSEA. V lost 5 bases and J lost 3, with 13 bases in between. CDR3 nucleotides: TGCAGCGTTAAGGACATCGTCTACACTGAAGCTTTCTTT. This encodes CSVKDIVYTEAFF.

The chain joins TRBV7-2 to TRBJ2-4; tentatively, D is TRBD1 (6 bases). CDR3 length equals 16 residues. CDR1 SGHTA and CDR2 FQGNSA come from the germline V gene. V lost 5 bases and J lost 0, with 14 bases in between. CDR3 sequence: CASSQGHSEAKNIQYF. The CDR3 nucleotides read TGTGCCAGCAGCCAGGGACATTCAGAAGCCAAAAACATTCAGTACTTC.

This clonotype was seen repeatedly, ten times or more. The chain employs TRBV2 and TRBJ1-2; TRBD1 agrees at 9 bases. The germline gives CDR1 SNHLY, CDR2 FYNNEI. V trimming: 6 bases; J trimming: 7 bases; junction bases outside the gene matches: 9. This CDR3 is 14 amino acids long. DNA for the CDR3: TGTGCCAGCAGCCCTCCGGGACAGGGATCTGGCTACACCTTC. Its translation: CASSPPGQGSGYTF.

This clonotype was counted many times. This chain links TRBV2 with TRBJ1-5, with 7 bases aligning to TRBD1. CDR3 length: 15 residues. V was clipped by 3 bases and J by 6 bases; unmatched bases: 8. Germline-derived CDR1 and CDR2 are SNHLY and FYNNEI. The CDR3, as DNA: TGTGCCAGCAGTGACGGGCAGGGGGGTGGTCAGCCCCAGCATTTT. This encodes CASSDGQGGGQPQHF.

This clonotype came up a few times. The V gene is TRBV20-1, the J gene TRBJ1-6, with no clear D. V lost 6 bases and J 0 bases, leaving 12 bases between the germline ends. Germline V gene lookup returns CDR1 DFQATT and CDR2 SNEGSKA (reference sequence). The CDR3 covers 15 residues. Here the CDR3 reads CSAPTLGSYNSPLHF. CDR3 DNA: TGCAGTGCCCCCACTTTGGGCTCCTATAATTCACCCCTCCACTTT.

This clonotype showed up many times. The rearrangement joins TRBV24-1 to TRBJ1-5; 9 bases align to TRBD1. The CDR3 is 15 residues long. Germline loops: CDR1 KGHDR, CDR2 SFDVKD. J gave up 2 bases and V 5 bases, and 3 bases lay outside the gene matches. The CDR3 loop is CATSAGTGRNQPQHF. The CDR3 DNA reads TGTGCCACCAGTGCCGGGACAGGGCGCAATCAGCCCCAGCATTTT.

This clonotype was seen ten or more times. This chain links TRBV24-1 with TRBJ1-1; no firm D call. The CDR3 is 12 amino acids. Germline V gene lookup returns CDR1 KGHDR and CDR2 SFDVKD. Trimming took off 0 bases at V and 8 bases at J, with 6 bases between the two ends. This chain's CDR3 is CATSDLLGEAFF. DNA for the CDR3: TGTGCCACCAGTGATTTGTTGGGGGAAGCTTTCTTT.

There are a few counts of this clonotype. The chain joins TRBV15 to TRBJ2-7, with 11 bases fitting TRBD2. CDR1 and CDR2 (germline): LNHNV, YYDKDF (reference sequence). V gave up 4 bases and J gave up 7 bases; unmatched junction bases: 6. This CDR3 is 14 amino acids long. CDR3 in amino acids: CATSNLAGGLEQYF. DNA for the CDR3: TGTGCCACCAGCAATCTAGCGGGGGGCCTGGAGCAGTACTTC.